Many counts were recorded for the clone carrying this T cell receptor beta chain. Its antigen is unidentified. This entry belongs to a study of blood T cells in healthy people across ages. CDR3 length: 14 amino acids. In germline, CDR1 is SGDLS, CDR2 YYNGEE. Losses at the gene ends were 5 bases for V and 5 bases for J; bases not matched to a gene: 8. Findings of the study overall: With age, beta diversity per million T cells declined roughly linearly, significantly by roughly 40.

Sample-barcoded 5' priming and a J-beta primer mix drove a second PCR of about 7 to 11 cycles. TCRdb fed the 5' RACE reads into MiXCR, producing one record per CDR3 protein. The sample has around 990,000 distinct CDR3 sequences; more than 30% are singletons. The rearrangement links TRBV9 to TRBJ2-3; 7 bases align to TRBD1. Sequenced input: blood. The sequence derives from a man aged 18 to 29 in good health. The CDR3 nucleotides read TGTGCCAGCAGGTCACAGGGGTTCGGAGATACGCAGTATTTT. Translating gives CASRSQGFGDTQYF.